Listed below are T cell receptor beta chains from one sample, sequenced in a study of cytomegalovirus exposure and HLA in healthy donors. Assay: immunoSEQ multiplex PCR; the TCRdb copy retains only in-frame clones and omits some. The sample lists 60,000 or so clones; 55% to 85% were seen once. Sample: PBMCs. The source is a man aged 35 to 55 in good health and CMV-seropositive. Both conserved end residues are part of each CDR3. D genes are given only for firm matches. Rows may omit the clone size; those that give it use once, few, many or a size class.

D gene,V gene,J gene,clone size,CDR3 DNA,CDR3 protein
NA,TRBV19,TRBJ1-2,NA,TGTGCCAGTAGGGACAGCTATGGCTACACCTTC,CASRDSYGYTF
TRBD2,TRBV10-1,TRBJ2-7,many,TGCGCCAGCAGGACTAGCGGGGGGATCTACGAGCAGTACTTC,CASRTSGGIYEQYF
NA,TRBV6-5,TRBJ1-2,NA,TGTGCCAGCAGTTACTCGACAGCCGGAACTATTGGCTACACCTTC,CASSYSTAGTIGYTF
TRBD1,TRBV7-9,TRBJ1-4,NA,TGTGCCAGCAGCCCCCGGAGGACAGGGAACGAAAAACTGTTTTTT,CASSPRRTGNEKLFF
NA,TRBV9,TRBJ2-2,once,TGTGCCAGCAGATACGGGGGGCACACCGGGGAGCTGTTTTTT,CASRYGGHTGELFF
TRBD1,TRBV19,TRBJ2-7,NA,TGTGCCAGTAGTCTCGCCGGGACAGGGAACTACGAGCAGTACTTC,CASSLAGTGNYEQYF
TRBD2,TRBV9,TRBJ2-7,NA,TGTGCCAGCAGCGTAGAGGGGCGGGGGGGCAAGTACGAGCAGTACTTC,CASSVEGRGGKYEQYF
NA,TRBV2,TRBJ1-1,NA,TGTGCCAGCAGTGATCAGGGTGGTTGGAAGAACACTGAAGCTTTCTTT,CASSDQGGWKNTEAFF
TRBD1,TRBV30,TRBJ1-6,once,TGTGCCCACATGACAGGGCTTAATTCCCCCCTCCACTTT,CAHMTGLNSPLHF
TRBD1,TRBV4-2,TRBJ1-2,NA,TGTGCCAGCGAGGGGGCGGGGGGCTACACCTTC,CASEGAGGYTF
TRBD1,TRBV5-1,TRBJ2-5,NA,TGCGCCAGCACGGGACAGCAAGAGACCCAGTACTTC,CASTGQQETQYF
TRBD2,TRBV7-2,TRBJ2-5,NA,TGTGCCAGCAGCTTATCCGGGGGGGCATCAGAGACCCAGTACTTC,CASSLSGGASETQYF
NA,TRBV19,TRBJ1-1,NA,TGTGCCAGTAGTAGCCGGGGGACTACTGAAGCTTTCTTT,CASSSRGTTEAFF
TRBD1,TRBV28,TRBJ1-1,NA,TGTGCCAGCAGTTTAAAAATCAGGGGGCGAGCTTTCTTT,CASSLKIRGRAFF
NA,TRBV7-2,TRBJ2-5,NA,TGTGCCAGCAGCTTATTGGGAGCCCAAGAGACCCAGTACTTC,CASSLLGAQETQYF
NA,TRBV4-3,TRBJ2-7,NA,TGCGCCAGCAGCCAAGATATCCCAGGCCCATCCTACGAGCAGTACTTC,CASSQDIPGPSYEQYF
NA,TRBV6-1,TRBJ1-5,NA,TGTGCCAGCAGTAAGGACGGGGTGCTCCAGCATTTT,CASSKDGVLQHF
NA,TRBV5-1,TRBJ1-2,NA,TGCGCCAGCAGACAGGGCGTGGAGGGCTACACCTTC,CASRQGVEGYTF
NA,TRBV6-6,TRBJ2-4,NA,TGTGCCAGCAGTTACGCCGATTCTAGAGCCAAAAACATTCAGTACTTC,CASSYADSRAKNIQYF
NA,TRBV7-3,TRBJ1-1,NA,TGTGCCAGCAGCCATGGGGCGGGGGCGACTGAAGCTTTCTTT,CASSHGAGATEAFF
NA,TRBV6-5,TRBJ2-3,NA,TGTGCCAGTCGGGGGGCTGATACGCAGTATTTT,CASRGADTQYF
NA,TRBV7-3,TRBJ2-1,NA,TGTGCCAGCAGCCTTAACAATTCTCCCAATGAGCAGTTCTTC,CASSLNNSPNEQFF
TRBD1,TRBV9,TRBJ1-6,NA,TGTGCCAGCAGCGTCGGGGGACAGGGGGCATCACCCCTCCACTTT,CASSVGGQGASPLHF
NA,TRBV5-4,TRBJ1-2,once,TGTGCCAGCAGCGGTGACAGTAGATCTAACTATGGCTACACCTTC,CASSGDSRSNYGYTF
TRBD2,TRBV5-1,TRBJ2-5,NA,TGCGCCAGCAGCCAGGGACTAGCGGGGGGACAGGGAGAGACCCAGTACTTC,CASSQGLAGGQGETQYF
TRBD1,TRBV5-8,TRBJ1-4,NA,TGTGCCAGCAGCTCCGGGGACAGGGCCACAACTAATGAAAAACTGTTTTTT,CASSSGDRATTNEKLFF
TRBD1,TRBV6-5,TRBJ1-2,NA,TGTGCCAGCAGCCCAACAGGGGTCCTAAACTATGGCTACACCTTC,CASSPTGVLNYGYTF
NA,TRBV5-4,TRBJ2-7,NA,TGTGCCAGCAGCTTGTGGACAGCCTACGAGCAGTACTTC,CASSLWTAYEQYF
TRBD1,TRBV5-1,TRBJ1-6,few,TGCGCCAGCAGCTTGGAAGGGACAGGGCCCTCACCCCTCCACTTT,CASSLEGTGPSPLHF
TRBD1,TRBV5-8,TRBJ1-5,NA,TGTGCCAGCAGCCTCAGACAGGGAATACGCAATCAGCCCCAGCATTTT,CASSLRQGIRNQPQHF
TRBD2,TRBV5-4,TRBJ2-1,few,TGTGCCAGCAGCTCTACCGGCGGGGGGGCCTACAATGAGCAGTTCTTC,CASSSTGGGAYNEQFF